These T cell receptor beta chains were read from a single sample in a study of blood T cell repertoires in COVID-19. Measured with immunoSEQ multiplex PCR; TCRdb has only the in-frame clones, and not every one. The sample records roughly 18,000 clones, 91% being singletons. Sequencing was done on a sample of peripheral blood. The receptors originated from a human donor in a cohort sampled during active COVID-19. CDR3s leave out the opening cysteine and the closing phenylalanine or tryptophan. Each record gives: CDR3 length, D gene, J gene, V gene, CDR3 protein. A D gene is named only where the DNA matches it firmly.

CDR3 length: 15
D gene: -
J gene: TRBJ2-6
V gene: TRBV24-1
CDR3 protein: ATSLWVRGSGANVLT

CDR3 length: 11
D gene: -
J gene: TRBJ2-3
V gene: TRBV5-4
CDR3 protein: ASSLAPTDTQY

CDR3 length: 13
D gene: TRBD1
J gene: TRBJ2-1
V gene: TRBV7-8
CDR3 protein: ASSRLPGQGTEQF

CDR3 length: 12
D gene: TRBD1
J gene: TRBJ1-3
V gene: TRBV5-1
CDR3 protein: ASSFTGGTDTIY

CDR3 length: 11
D gene: -
J gene: TRBJ2-3
V gene: TRBV7-3
CDR3 protein: ASSFLGQDTQY

CDR3 length: 15
D gene: -
J gene: TRBJ1-1
V gene: TRBV15
CDR3 protein: ATSRVRGRPMNTEAF

CDR3 length: 14
D gene: -
J gene: TRBJ2-7
V gene: TRBV6-1
CDR3 protein: ASSEARGSSSYEQY

CDR3 length: 12
D gene: -
J gene: TRBJ2-7
V gene: TRBV5-1
CDR3 protein: ASSLAPGSPQQY

CDR3 length: 11
D gene: -
J gene: TRBJ2-1
V gene: TRBV11-3
CDR3 protein: ASSQADGRFQF

CDR3 length: 15
D gene: TRBD1
J gene: TRBJ1-4
V gene: TRBV15
CDR3 protein: ATSTVGQGLRDEKLF

CDR3 length: 12
D gene: -
J gene: TRBJ2-7
V gene: TRBV7-2
CDR3 protein: ASRAGQASYEQY

CDR3 length: 11
D gene: -
J gene: TRBJ2-2
V gene: TRBV18
CDR3 protein: ASSNRNTGELF

CDR3 length: 13
D gene: TRBD2
J gene: TRBJ2-2
V gene: TRBV3-1/TRBV3-2
CDR3 protein: ASRSTSGLIGELF

CDR3 length: 17
D gene: TRBD1
J gene: TRBJ2-1
V gene: TRBV19
CDR3 protein: ASRSRGQGAISSYNEQF

CDR3 length: 13
D gene: -
J gene: TRBJ1-1
V gene: TRBV11-3
CDR3 protein: ASIGWEGGNTEAF

CDR3 length: 13
D gene: TRBD2
J gene: TRBJ2-1
V gene: TRBV19
CDR3 protein: ASRPSGGSTMRQF

CDR3 length: 13
D gene: -
J gene: TRBJ1-5
V gene: TRBV19
CDR3 protein: ASSTAGVGNQPQH

CDR3 length: 11
D gene: -
J gene: TRBJ2-2
V gene: TRBV2
CDR3 protein: ASRTLLYGELF

CDR3 length: 12
D gene: -
J gene: TRBJ1-3
V gene: TRBV5-1
CDR3 protein: ASSAQGSGNTIY

CDR3 length: 13
D gene: TRBD1
J gene: TRBJ2-3
V gene: TRBV5-5
CDR3 protein: ASSPGGVSTDTQY

CDR3 length: 11
D gene: TRBD1
J gene: TRBJ1-2
V gene: TRBV7-9
CDR3 protein: ASSVGQNYGYT

CDR3 length: 11
D gene: -
J gene: TRBJ2-7
V gene: TRBV5-1
CDR3 protein: ASSFTRSYEQY

CDR3 length: 13
D gene: -
J gene: TRBJ2-7
V gene: TRBV13
CDR3 protein: ASSKRYRDGNEQY

CDR3 length: 14
D gene: -
J gene: TRBJ1-1
V gene: TRBV18
CDR3 protein: ASSPPLGLGNTEAF

CDR3 length: 13
D gene: TRBD1
J gene: TRBJ2-1
V gene: TRBV5-1
CDR3 protein: ASHVGTGGRDEQF

CDR3 length: 12
D gene: TRBD1
J gene: TRBJ1-1
V gene: TRBV4-1
CDR3 protein: ASSQRTGNTEAF

CDR3 length: 10
D gene: -
J gene: TRBJ1-1
V gene: TRBV12-5
CDR3 protein: ASGLVNTEAF

CDR3 length: 13
D gene: -
J gene: TRBJ2-2
V gene: TRBV3-1/TRBV3-2
CDR3 protein: ASSLGGARTGELF

CDR3 length: 13
D gene: -
J gene: TRBJ2-7
V gene: TRBV5-5
CDR3 protein: ASSFNLRGSYEQY

CDR3 length: 14
D gene: TRBD2
J gene: TRBJ2-5
V gene: TRBV7-3
CDR3 protein: ASSMGLAGGQETQY

CDR3 length: 11
D gene: -
J gene: TRBJ1-1
V gene: TRBV11-2
CDR3 protein: ASSFRANTEAF

CDR3 length: 13
D gene: TRBD2
J gene: TRBJ2-7
V gene: TRBV11-2
CDR3 protein: ASSFRLAGVYEQY

CDR3 length: 12
D gene: -
J gene: TRBJ2-1
V gene: TRBV5-4
CDR3 protein: ASSFLEVYNEQF

CDR3 length: 11
D gene: -
J gene: TRBJ1-1
V gene: TRBV3-1/TRBV3-2
CDR3 protein: ASSRVVDTEAF

CDR3 length: 15
D gene: TRBD2
J gene: TRBJ2-1
V gene: TRBV4-2
CDR3 protein: ASSQVRGSGGGHEQF

CDR3 length: 13
D gene: -
J gene: TRBJ2-2
V gene: TRBV2
CDR3 protein: ASSEVAGNTGELF

CDR3 length: 10
D gene: TRBD1
J gene: TRBJ1-4
V gene: TRBV6-6
CDR3 protein: ASTTQGRKLF

CDR3 length: 13
D gene: -
J gene: TRBJ2-1
V gene: TRBV5-4
CDR3 protein: ASSPHSGTYNEQF

CDR3 length: 13
D gene: -
J gene: TRBJ2-7
V gene: TRBV9
CDR3 protein: ASSVAGDPSYEQY

CDR3 length: 14
D gene: -
J gene: TRBJ1-1
V gene: TRBV13
CDR3 protein: ASSLWGGPMNTEAF

CDR3 length: 12
D gene: -
J gene: TRBJ2-7
V gene: TRBV9
CDR3 protein: ASSVAGARGEQY

CDR3 length: 14
D gene: -
J gene: TRBJ1-6
V gene: TRBV6-5
CDR3 protein: ASSSTGIPYNSPLH

CDR3 length: 14
D gene: -
J gene: TRBJ1-1
V gene: TRBV4-1
CDR3 protein: ASSQDLEGEGPEAF

CDR3 length: 14
D gene: -
J gene: TRBJ2-1
V gene: TRBV9
CDR3 protein: ASSPGGDRFVNEQF

CDR3 length: 12
D gene: -
J gene: TRBJ2-7
V gene: TRBV20-1
CDR3 protein: SASSRLTSYEQY

CDR3 length: 12
D gene: -
J gene: TRBJ1-2
V gene: TRBV6-6
CDR3 protein: ASIPSPGNYGYT

CDR3 length: 12
D gene: TRBD2
J gene: TRBJ2-1
V gene: TRBV29-1
CDR3 protein: SVETSGRRNEQF

CDR3 length: 12
D gene: TRBD1
J gene: TRBJ2-1
V gene: TRBV9
CDR3 protein: ASSSRTGRNEQF

CDR3 length: 13
D gene: TRBD1
J gene: TRBJ1-4
V gene: TRBV7-9
CDR3 protein: ASSQLRGKNEKLF

CDR3 length: 12
D gene: -
J gene: TRBJ2-5
V gene: TRBV7-9
CDR3 protein: ASSPTRSGETQY

CDR3 length: 12
D gene: -
J gene: TRBJ1-1
V gene: TRBV6-5
CDR3 protein: ASSYRTANTEAF

CDR3 length: 12
D gene: -
J gene: TRBJ1-2
V gene: TRBV7-3
CDR3 protein: ASSPQGRDYGYT

CDR3 length: 13
D gene: -
J gene: TRBJ2-3
V gene: TRBV6-7
CDR3 protein: ASSHPSLEEDTQY